This section outlines one T cell receptor (beta chain) sequence together with its context. Its antigen is currently unknown. The data stem from a study of hypomethylating agent response in myelodysplastic syndrome. Turning to the study itself: About six patients responded with complete response or hematologic improvement; a few did not. Study conclusions and caveats: No significant post-treatment change in richness, rarefaction diversity or clonality, across all patients or response groups. Lack of age-matching between healthy donors and MDS patients could bias comparison.

CDR1 and CDR2 from the germline V gene are LGHNT and FRNRAP. CDR3 length equals 13 residues. The germline V and J ends were trimmed by 6 bases and 4 bases, with 10 bases remaining between them. Assay used: immunoSEQ multiplex PCR; TCRdb lists only in-frame clones, some missing. The table includes approximately 3,000 clones, roughly 84% detected once. The source was bone marrow, collected before or after starting hypomethylating agent treatment for myelodysplastic syndrome (not recorded which). This rearrangement joins TRBV12-5 to TRBJ1-5; weak D call: TRBD1 (5 bases). The sequence was collected from a human donor with myelodysplastic syndrome. CDR3 nucleotides: TGTGCTAGTGGGGATGGGGGTAATCAGCCCCAGCATTTT. It specifies CASGDGGNQPQHF. Full variable domain (missing parts from reference TRBV12-5 and TRBJ1-5): DARVTQTPRHKVTEMGQEVTMRCQPILGHNTVFWYRQTMMQGLELLAYFRNRAPLDDSGMPKDRFSAEMPDATLATLKIQPSEPRDSAVYFCASGDGGNQPQHFGDGTRLSIL.